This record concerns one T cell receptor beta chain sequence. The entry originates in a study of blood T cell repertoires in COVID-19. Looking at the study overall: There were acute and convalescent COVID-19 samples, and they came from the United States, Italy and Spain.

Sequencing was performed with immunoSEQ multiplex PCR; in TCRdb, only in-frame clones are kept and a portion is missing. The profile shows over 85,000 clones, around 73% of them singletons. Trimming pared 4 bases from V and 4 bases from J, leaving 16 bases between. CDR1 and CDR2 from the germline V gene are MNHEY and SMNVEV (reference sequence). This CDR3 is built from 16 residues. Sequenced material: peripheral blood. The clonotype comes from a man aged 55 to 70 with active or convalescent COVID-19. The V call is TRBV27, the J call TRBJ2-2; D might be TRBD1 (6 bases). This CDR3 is CASSSPTGWFTGELFF. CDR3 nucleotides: TGTGCCAGCAGTTCACCCACAGGGTGGTTCACCGGGGAGCTGTTTTTT.